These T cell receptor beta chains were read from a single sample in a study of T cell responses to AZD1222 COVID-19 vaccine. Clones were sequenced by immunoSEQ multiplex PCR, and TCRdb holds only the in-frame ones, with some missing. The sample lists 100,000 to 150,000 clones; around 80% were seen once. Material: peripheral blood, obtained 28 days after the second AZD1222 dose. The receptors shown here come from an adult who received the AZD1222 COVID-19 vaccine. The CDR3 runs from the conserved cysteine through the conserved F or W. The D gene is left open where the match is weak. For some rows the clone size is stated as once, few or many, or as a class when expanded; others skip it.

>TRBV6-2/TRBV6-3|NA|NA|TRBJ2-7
TGTGCCAGCAGTTCCGACGGGATATCCTACGAGCAGTACTTC
CASSSDGISYEQYF
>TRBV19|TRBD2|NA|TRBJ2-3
TGTGCCAGTAGTAGAAATCTAGCGGGGGGCACAGATACGCAGTATTTT
CASSRNLAGGTDTQYF
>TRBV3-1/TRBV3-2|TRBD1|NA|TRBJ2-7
TGTGCCAGCAGCCGACAAGGCGGACAGGGCGTATACGAGCAGTACTTC
CASSRQGGQGVYEQYF
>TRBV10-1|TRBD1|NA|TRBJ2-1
TGCGCCAGCAGTGATCGACAGGGATCGGGTAATGAGCAGTTCTTC
CASSDRQGSGNEQFF
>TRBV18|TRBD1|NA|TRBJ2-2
TGTGCCAGCTCACCCAGACAGGGCCCCGCTTCCGCCGGGGAGCTGTTTTTT
CASSPRQGPASAGELFF
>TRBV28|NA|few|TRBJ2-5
TGTGCCAGCCGCCCGGTGGGGGCAGGGCAAGAGACCCAGTACTTC
CASRPVGAGQETQYF
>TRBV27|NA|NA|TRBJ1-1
TGTGCCAGCAAGTCGAGGGGAATAACTGAAGCTTTCTTT
CASKSRGITEAFF
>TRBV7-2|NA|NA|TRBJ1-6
TGTGCCAGCCTCAAGGCAGGGTGGGATAATTCACCCCTCCACTTT
CASLKAGWDNSPLHF
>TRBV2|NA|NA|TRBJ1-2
TGTGCCAGCACCGGGGGGGCCTATGGCTACACCTTC
CASTGGAYGYTF
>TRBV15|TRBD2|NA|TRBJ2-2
TGTGCCACCAGCATGCCGGGAGGTGGGCTGTTTTTT
CATSMPGGGLFF
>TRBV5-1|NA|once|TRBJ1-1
TGCGCCAGCAGCCAAACACGGGGGGGCGGCACTGAAGCTTTCTTT
CASSQTRGGGTEAFF
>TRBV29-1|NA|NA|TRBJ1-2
TGCAGCGTTGAAGATCATGGGGACTCGGGGAATGGCTACACCTTC
CSVEDHGDSGNGYTF
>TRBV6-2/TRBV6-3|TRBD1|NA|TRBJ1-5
TGTGCCAGCAGTTACTCGAGGGGGCGAGGGCAGCCCCAGCATTTT
CASSYSRGRGQPQHF
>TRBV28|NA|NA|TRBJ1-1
TGTGCCACCCGCAGGAACACTGAAGCTTTCTTT
CATRRNTEAFF
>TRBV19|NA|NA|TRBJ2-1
TGTGCCAGCCGGCGGACCACCCCAAATGAGCAGTTCTTC
CASRRTTPNEQFF
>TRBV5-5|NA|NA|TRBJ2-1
TGTGCCAGCAGCTTGGACGGGCCGGTCTCCTACAATGAGCAGTTCTTC
CASSLDGPVSYNEQFF
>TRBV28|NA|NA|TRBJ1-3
TGTGCCAGCAGACCAACAGGGCTGGGAAACACCATATATTTT
CASRPTGLGNTIYF
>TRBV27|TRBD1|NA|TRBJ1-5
TGTGCCAGCAGTTTAAGGGGACAACAGGGGCGGCAGCCCCAGCATTTT
CASSLRGQQGRQPQHF
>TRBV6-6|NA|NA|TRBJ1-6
TGTGCCAGCAGCACCGACAGGAGGGGTGGTTCACCCCTCCACTTT
CASSTDRRGGSPLHF
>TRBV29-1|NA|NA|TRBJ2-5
TGCAGCCACGACAGACAAGAGACCCAGTACTTC
CSHDRQETQYF
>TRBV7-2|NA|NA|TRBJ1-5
TGTGCCAGCAGCTTGGGGCAGGGATCTCAGCCCCAGCATTTT
CASSLGQGSQPQHF
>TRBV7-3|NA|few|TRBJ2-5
TGTGCCAGCAGCTTACTGGGCCGAGAGACCCAGTACTTC
CASSLLGRETQYF
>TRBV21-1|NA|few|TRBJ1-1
TGTGCCAGCAGCAAATTGAGGGTGGGCACTGAAGCTTTCTTT
CASSKLRVGTEAFF
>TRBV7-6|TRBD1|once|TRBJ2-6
TGTGCCAGCAGCTCCCATTACGACAGGGCGTCAAGCGGCTCTGGGGCCAACGTCCTGACTTTC
CASSSHYDRASSGSGANVLTF
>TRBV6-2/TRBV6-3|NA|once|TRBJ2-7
TGTGCCAGCCGTTCTAATGAGCCAGGGGTCGAGCAGTACTTC
CASRSNEPGVEQYF
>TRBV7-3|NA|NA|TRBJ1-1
TGTGCCAGCAGCTTAAACGGACAATTTGAAGCTTTCTTT
CASSLNGQFEAFF
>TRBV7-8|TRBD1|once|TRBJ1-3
TGTGCCAGCAGCTCAGTACAGGGGGCGAGAAACACCATATATTTT
CASSSVQGARNTIYF
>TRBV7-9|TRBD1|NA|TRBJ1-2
TGTGCCAGCAGCTCCGGACAGGGCGGCTATGGCTACACCTTC
CASSSGQGGYGYTF
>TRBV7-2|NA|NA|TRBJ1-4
TGTGCCAGCAGCATCGGCGGGGGGAGATTGGGTGAAAAACTGTTTTTT
CASSIGGGRLGEKLFF
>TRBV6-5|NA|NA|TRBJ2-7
TGTGCCAGCGTCTTCGGGGAAGAGAGCTACGAGCAGTACTTC
CASVFGEESYEQYF
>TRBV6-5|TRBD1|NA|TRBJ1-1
TGTGCCAGCAGCCTGACAGGGGGAGTAGCTGAAGCTTTCTTT
CASSLTGGVAEAFF
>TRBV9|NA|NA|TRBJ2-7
TGTGCCAGCAGCGTAGCCCCAGCCGGGGGCGATTACGAGCAGTACTTC
CASSVAPAGGDYEQYF
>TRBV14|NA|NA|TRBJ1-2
TGTGCCAGCAGCCAAGTAGGGACATACGGCTACACCTTC
CASSQVGTYGYTF
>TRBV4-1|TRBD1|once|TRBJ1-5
TGCGCCAGCAGCCAAGGCCGCGGACAGGTGAATCAGCCCCAGCATTTT
CASSQGRGQVNQPQHF
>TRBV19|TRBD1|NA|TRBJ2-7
TGTGCCAGTAGTATTATCGGACAGGGTGATTACGAGCAGTACTTC
CASSIIGQGDYEQYF
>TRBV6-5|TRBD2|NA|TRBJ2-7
TGTGCCAGCAGTTACTCGCTTAGCGGGGGGTACGAGCAGTACTTC
CASSYSLSGGYEQYF
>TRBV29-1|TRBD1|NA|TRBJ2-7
TGCAGCGCCTCGGACAGGGTTAGCTCCTACGAGCAGTACTTC
CSASDRVSSYEQYF
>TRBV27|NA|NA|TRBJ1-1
TGTGCCAGCAGTAGGGGGGGGGACACTGAAGCTTTCTTT
CASSRGGDTEAFF
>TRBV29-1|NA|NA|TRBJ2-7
TGCAGCGTTGGCCAGGGGAACTCCTACGAGCAGTACTTC
CSVGQGNSYEQYF
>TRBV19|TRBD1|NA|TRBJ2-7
TGTGCCAGTAGTGAACAGGGGGCGGGCGAGCAGTACTTC
CASSEQGAGEQYF
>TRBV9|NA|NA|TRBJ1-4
TGTGCCAGCAACCCACTAGGACATATTGGGGAAAAACTGTTTTTT
CASNPLGHIGEKLFF
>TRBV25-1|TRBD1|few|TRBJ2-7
TGTGCCAGCAGTGAGTCGGGAGGGACAGGGGCGCAGGACGAGCAGTACTTC
CASSESGGTGAQDEQYF
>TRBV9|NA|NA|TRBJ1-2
TGTGCCAGCAGCGCCCACCTGCAGGGTGATGGCTACACCTTC
CASSAHLQGDGYTF
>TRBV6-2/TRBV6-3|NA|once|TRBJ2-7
TGTGCCAGCAGTGCCGGGACGGCCACCTACGAGCAGTACTTC
CASSAGTATYEQYF
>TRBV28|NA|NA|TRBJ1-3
TGTGCCAGCGTCGGGTCTTACCGCGGTGGAAACACCATATATTTT
CASVGSYRGGNTIYF
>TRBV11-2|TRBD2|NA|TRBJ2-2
TGTGCCAGCAGCTTAGTCCAGCGGGGGAACGGGGAGCTGTTTTTT
CASSLVQRGNGELFF
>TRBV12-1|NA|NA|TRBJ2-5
TGTGCCAGCAGCCTCCCGATGGAGCGGGGGGTTGGCACACAAGAGACCCAGTACTTC
CASSLPMERGVGTQETQYF
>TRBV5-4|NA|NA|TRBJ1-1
TGTGCCAGCAGCTTGGAAGGGGGGGCGGACACTGAAGCTTTCTTT
CASSLEGGADTEAFF
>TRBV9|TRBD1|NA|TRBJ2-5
TGTGCCAGCAGCACCAGGGGGCTCCAAGAGACCCAGTACTTC
CASSTRGLQETQYF
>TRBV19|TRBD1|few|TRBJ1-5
TGTGCCAGTAGCCCGGACAGGGTCGGGAATCAGCCCCAGCATTTT
CASSPDRVGNQPQHF
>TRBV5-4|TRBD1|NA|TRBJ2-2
TGTGCCAGCAGCTTGTCGAGACAGGGAAAAACCGGGGAGCTGTTTTTT
CASSLSRQGKTGELFF
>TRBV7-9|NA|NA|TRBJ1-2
TGTGCCAGCAGCTTTTTGGGGGGCTCTAGCTATGGCTACACCTTC
CASSFLGGSSYGYTF